One sample yielded the 30 T cell receptor beta chains listed below, sequenced in a study of cytomegalovirus exposure and HLA in healthy donors. The primer mix had 60 Vbeta and 13 Jbeta primers. Measured with immunoSEQ multiplex PCR; TCRdb has only the in-frame clones, and not every one. The top ten hold approximately 1.8% of the sample, which has 120,000 to 150,000 clones, roughly 73% seen once. Sample: PBMCs. The receptors shown here come from a woman younger than 35 in good health and CMV-seronegative.

V and J are TRBV19 and TRBJ1-2; no firm D call. The CDR3 sequence is 11 residues long. CDR1 and CDR2 (germline): LNHDA, SQIVND (reference sequence). The V end lost 7 bases, the J end lost 9 bases, and 12 bases lay between the germline ends. CDR3 loop: CASNGGESYTF. In DNA, the CDR3 is TGTGCCAGTAATGGCGGAGAAAGCTACACCTTC.

V is TRBV15 and J is TRBJ2-2, with TRBD2 as a possible D gene (6 bases). Germline assignment: CDR1 LNHNV and CDR2 YYDKDF (reference sequence). This CDR3 is built from 16 residues. V dropped 2 bases and J dropped 0 bases, with 10 bases sitting between them. Here the CDR3 DNA reads TGTGCCACCAGCAGACAGGCGGGATCGAACACCGGGGAGCTGTTTTTT. Translated, it gives CATSRQAGSNTGELFF. Together with reference TRBV15 and TRBJ2-2, the CDR3 gives the full variable domain: DAMVIQNPRYQVTQFGKPVTLSCSQTLNHNVMYWYQQKSSQAPKLLFHYYDKDFNNEADTPDNFQSRRPNTSFCFLDIRSPGLGDTAMYLCATSRQAGSNTGELFFGEGSRLTVL.

V usage is TRBV11-3 and J usage is TRBJ2-2, with D possibly matching TRBD2 (6 bases). Trimming pared 0 bases from V and 5 bases from J, leaving 19 bases between. This CDR3 is 18 amino acids long. Germline values: CDR1 SGHNT, CDR2 YENEEA. CDR3 in amino acids: CASSLDLMVGGGTGELFF. The CDR3 nucleotides are TGTGCCAGCAGCTTAGATCTCATGGTGGGAGGCGGAACCGGGGAGCTGTTTTTT.

This chain connects TRBV9 to TRBJ2-3, with D perhaps TRBD2 (5 bases). V lost 0 bases, J lost 0 bases, and 8 bases lay in between. There are 15 residues in the CDR3. Germline V gene sequence: CDR1 SGDLS, CDR2 YYNGEE. As DNA, the CDR3 is TGTGCCAGCAGCGTAGAGGCGGGCAGCACAGATACGCAGTATTTT. Protein product: CASSVEAGSTDTQYF.

J is TRBJ2-1 and V is TRBV5-1, with 8 bases lining up with TRBD1. Losses at the gene ends were 2 bases for V and 9 bases for J; bases not matched to a gene: 10. The germline V gene encodes CDR1 SGHRS and CDR2 YFSETQ. This CDR3 is 15 amino acids long. Here the CDR3 reads CASSFGQGFYGEQFF. CDR3 bases: TGCGCCAGCAGCTTTGGACAGGGATTTTATGGTGAGCAGTTCTTC.

J is TRBJ2-1 and V is TRBV30; possible D gene TRBD1, 5 bases. Germline V gives CDR1 GTSNPN, CDR2 SVGIG (reference sequence). Trimming took 3 bases from V and 3 from J, leaving 18 bases between them. There are 16 residues in the CDR3. CDR3 nucleotide sequence: TGTGCCTGGAGCGGCCAGGGAAGCGAACTCTACAATGAGCAGTTCTTC. Translating gives CAWSGQGSELYNEQFF.

The chain couples TRBV5-1 to TRBJ2-1, with D tentatively TRBD1 (5 bases). This CDR3 is built from 15 residues. Looked up from germline, CDR1 is SGHRS and CDR2 is YFSETQ. Trimming shortened V by 0 bases and J by 8 bases, and 15 bases separated the two germline ends. The CDR3 nucleotides are TGCGCCAGCAGCTTGGAGCCGGCAGGGTGGGATGAGCAGTTCTTC. Encoded protein: CASSLEPAGWDEQFF.

The chain links TRBV7-9 to TRBJ1-5; 10 bases fit TRBD1. Germline V lookup: CDR1 SEHNR, CDR2 FQNEAQ (reference sequence). V trimming: 3 bases; J trimming: 2 bases; junction bases outside the gene matches: 4. The CDR3 spans 16 residues. The CDR3 sequence: CASSLAGTGGNQPQHF. CDR3 nucleotide sequence: TGTGCCAGCAGCTTGGCCGGGACAGGGGGCAATCAGCCCCAGCATTTT.

The sample holds a few counts of this clone. CDR3 DNA: TGTGCCACCAGCAGGACAGGGGGCAATGCAGGAGAAAAACTGTTTTTT. It specifies CATSRTGGNAGEKLFF. V usage is TRBV15 and J usage is TRBJ1-4, with 10 bases that match TRBD1. From germline, CDR1 is LNHNV and CDR2 YYDKDF (reference sequence). This CDR3 has 16 residues. Germline trimming cut 3 bases from V and 8 bases from J; bases unmatched to any gene: 9.

This chain links TRBV7-2 with TRBJ1-3, with D uncertain. CDR1 is SGHTA, CDR2 FQGNSA, per germline. The CDR3 covers 14 residues. Between the trimmed V and J ends, which lost 8 bases and 1 base, there was a span of 12 bases. CDR3 nucleotide sequence: TGTGCCAGCGCCAAGGAGGCTTCTGGAAACACCATATATTTT. Translation: CASAKEASGNTIYF.

V gene TRBV12-5 combines with J gene TRBJ2-2, with 7 bases matching TRBD1. The V gene's germline CDR1 is LGHNT and CDR2 FRNRAP. V was clipped by 2 bases and J by 1 base; unmatched bases: 7. The CDR3 runs 17 residues. CDR3 DNA: TGTGCTAGTGGTTTGATAGTGGGACAGAAGAACACCGGGGAGCTGTTTTTT. It translates to CASGLIVGQKNTGELFF.

This clone came up a few times. The chain is built from TRBV28 and TRBJ2-7; 8 bases align to TRBD1. Trimming took 6 bases from V and 1 from J; bases not matched to a gene: 8. There are 15 residues in the CDR3. Looked up from germline, CDR1 is MDHEN and CDR2 is SYDVKM. The CDR3 is CASSVNRGRSYEQYF. The CDR3 nucleotides read TGTGCCAGCAGCGTAAACAGGGGGAGGTCCTACGAGCAGTACTTC.

This chain joins TRBV28 and TRBJ1-1, with D tentatively TRBD1 (6 bases). The CDR3 contains 16 residues. The germline V gene has CDR1 MDHEN and CDR2 SYDVKM. Trimming took off 7 bases at V and 3 bases at J, with 21 bases between the two ends. The CDR3 sequence is CASTPRGARSYTEAFF. The CDR3 nucleotides are TGTGCCAGCACCCCCCGGGGGGCGCGATCTTACACTGAAGCTTTCTTT.

This clone was detected a few times. CDR3 residues: CASSGRDTEIDEQYV. The CDR3 DNA follows: TGTGCCAGCAGCGGCCGGGACACGGAGATCGACGAGCAGTACGTC. This chain connects TRBV7-7 to TRBJ2-7; perhaps TRBD1 as D (6 bases). Trimming pared 5 bases from V and 5 bases from J, leaving 19 bases between. The CDR3 covers 15 residues. CDR1 SSHAT and CDR2 FNYEAQ come from the germline V gene (reference sequence).

The V call is TRBV7-8, the J call TRBJ2-3; D perhaps matches TRBD1 (6 bases). This CDR3 has 13 amino acids. Trimming shortened V by 8 bases and J by 5 bases, and 14 bases separated the two germline ends. The germline CDR1 and CDR2 sequences are SGHVS and FQNEAQ. The CDR3 region is CASGWSGQDTQYF. CDR3 in DNA: TGTGCCAGCGGATGGTCGGGACAAGATACGCAGTATTTT.

This rearrangement joins TRBV2 to TRBJ1-4; no reliable D call. CDR3 length: 14 residues. Trimming took off 8 bases at V and 10 bases at J, with 20 bases between the two ends. In germline, CDR1 is SNHLY, CDR2 FYNNEI. The CDR3 nucleotides are TGTGCCAGCCATCCCCCCATCGCCCGGAGAAAACTGTTTTTT. Translation gives CASHPPIARRKLFF. The complete variable domain, with remaining parts taken from reference TRBV2 and TRBJ1-4, reads EPEVTQTPSHQVTQMGQEVILRCVPISNHLYFYWYRQILGQKVEFLVSFYNNEISEKSEIFDDQFSVERPDGSNFTLKIRSTKLEDSAMYFCASHPPIARRKLFFGSGTQLSVL.

The chain joins TRBV6-1 to TRBJ2-5, with 9 bases matching TRBD2. The CDR3 length is 16 residues. Germline V lookup: CDR1 MNHNS, CDR2 SASEGT. The trim removed 1 base at V and 1 base at J, leaving 4 bases unmatched. In nucleotides, the CDR3 is TGTGCCAGCAGTGAAGGAAGCGGGAGGTTCCAAGAGACCCAGTACTTC. Its protein product is CASSEGSGRFQETQYF.

The genes are TRBV7-2 and TRBJ2-5, with D possibly being TRBD2 (6 bases). Germline CDR1 and CDR2: SGHTA and FQGNSA. Trimming removed 4 bases at V and 1 base at J, with 13 bases between. The CDR3 is 15 residues long. Here the CDR3 reads CASSSPWDFQETQYF. Written as DNA, the CDR3 is TGTGCCAGCAGCTCGCCTTGGGACTTCCAAGAGACCCAGTACTTC.

This chain connects TRBV2 to TRBJ2-1; TRBD1 aligns across 7 bases. Trimming at V came to 4 bases and at J to 9 bases, leaving 3 bases not matched to a gene. In germline, CDR1 is SNHLY, CDR2 FYNNEI. The CDR3 spans 12 residues. Written as DNA, the CDR3 is TGTGCCAGCAGTGCACAGGGGACTGAGCAGTTCTTC. This sequence encodes CASSAQGTEQFF.

The gene calls are TRBV6-5 and TRBJ1-1; tentatively, D is TRBD1 (5 bases). This CDR3 region has 12 residues. Between the trimmed V and J ends, which lost 4 bases and 6 bases, there was a span of 9 bases. In germline, CDR1 is MNHEY, CDR2 SVGAGI. The CDR3 bases are TGTGCCAGCAGTTCGGGGGGTCCTGAAGCTTTCTTT. It translates to CASSSGGPEAFF.

There are a few counts of this clone. Here the CDR3 reads CASSQERGRTNEQFF. CDR3 in DNA: TGTGCCAGCAGCCAAGAGAGGGGGCGGACCAATGAGCAGTTCTTC. The chain recombines TRBV14 with TRBJ2-1; 7 bases line up with TRBD1. The CDR3 loop spans 15 amino acids. CDR1 and CDR2 (germline): SGHDN, FVKESK. V shed 0 bases and J 6 bases; nucleotides not matched to a gene: 5.

The chain couples TRBV19 to TRBJ1-1; unclear D gene. The V end was cut by 3 bases, the J end by 3 bases, with 14 bases between. Germline V gene lookup returns CDR1 LNHDA and CDR2 SQIVND (reference sequence). The CDR3 totals 15 residues. The CDR3 DNA follows: TGTGCCAGTAGTATTGCGGGAGAGTGGTACACTGAAGCTTTCTTT. Residues: CASSIAGEWYTEAFF.

The chain is built from TRBV6-1 and TRBJ1-2; D may be TRBD1 (5 bases). V lost 1 base and J 7 bases, leaving 10 bases between the germline ends. CDR3 length: 13 amino acids. CDR1 is MNHNS, CDR2 SASEGT, per germline. The CDR3 bases are TGTGCCAGCAGTGAAGATCCAGGGTCTGGCTACACCTTC. Translation: CASSEDPGSGYTF.

The CDR3 loop reads CAIAVEPYNEQFF. CDR3 nucleotides: TGTGCCATCGCGGTAGAGCCATACAATGAGCAGTTCTTC. The V and J genes are TRBV10-3 and TRBJ2-1; D not certain. The CDR3 runs 13 residues. V was shortened by 8 bases and J by 4 bases, with 12 bases between the two germline ends. Germline V gene sequence: CDR1 ENHRY, CDR2 SYGVKD.

The chain uses TRBV6-5 and TRBJ2-7; D is perhaps TRBD2 (6 bases). The germline V and J ends were trimmed by 8 bases and 3 bases, with 17 bases remaining between them. The CDR3 consists of 14 residues. Germline lookup yields CDR1 MNHEY and CDR2 SVGAGI. This CDR3 reads CASRGSKKLYEQYF. CDR3 nucleotide sequence: TGTGCCAGCCGGGGGTCTAAAAAACTCTACGAGCAGTACTTC.

The gene calls are TRBV7-9 and TRBJ2-3; D is unresolved. This CDR3 region has 14 residues. V lost 5 bases to trimming and J lost 2 bases, with 11 bases between them. Germline V gene data show CDR1 as SEHNR and CDR2 as FQNEAQ (reference sequence). The CDR3 is CASSNRLATDTQYF. The CDR3 DNA is TGTGCCAGCAGCAATCGACTTGCCACAGATACGCAGTATTTT.

This rearrangement joins TRBV7-2 to TRBJ1-5, with TRBD1 identical over 9 bases. CDR1 is SGHTA, CDR2 FQGNSA, per germline. The CDR3 runs 16 residues. V was pared by 2 bases and J by 4 bases, with 6 bases of the junction left unmatched. For the CDR3, the DNA is TGTGCCAGCAGCTTACTCGGGACAGGGTTAAATCAGCCCCAGCATTTT. It encodes CASSLLGTGLNQPQHF.

Note on this clone: At one boundary the junction diverges from the germline segment, which might be a read error. The chain joins TRBV7-9 to TRBJ2-7, with 7 nucleotides matching TRBD1. The length of the CDR3 is 16 residues. The germline gives CDR1 SEHNR, CDR2 FQNEAQ (reference sequence). The CDR3 nucleotides are TGTTCCAGCAGTTCCTCGACAGGGATGGGGGTGGCCGAGCAGTACTTC. Protein product: CSSSSSTGMGVAEQYF.

The rearrangement links TRBV11-2 to TRBJ2-7; the D gene is possibly TRBD1 (5 bases). This CDR3 contains 15 residues. The V and J ends lost 6 bases and 5 bases respectively, with 20 bases between them. Germline loops: CDR1 SGHAT, CDR2 FQNNGV. The DNA of the CDR3 is TGTGCCAGCAGTTATGACCCGCGACAGACTGACGAGCAGTACTTC. Amino acid sequence: CASSYDPRQTDEQYF.

This clone was found once. The CDR3 reads CASSPSGRGTYEQYV. DNA of the CDR3: TGTGCCAGCTCACCTAGCGGGAGGGGGACCTACGAGCAGTACGTC. The V and J genes are TRBV18 and TRBJ2-7; 11 bases fit TRBD2. Looked up from germline, CDR1 is KGHSH and CDR2 is LQKENI. This CDR3 has 15 amino acids. Trimming removed 3 bases from V and 2 bases from J; junction bases left unmatched: 3.